One and the same sample provided the 24 T cell receptor beta chains below, sequenced in a study of cytomegalovirus exposure and HLA in healthy donors. The primer mix had 60 Vbeta and 13 Jbeta primers. Profiling relied on immunoSEQ multiplex PCR, and the TCRdb table lists in-frame clones only, not all of them. The table records tens of thousands of clones, more than 80% of them present only once. Sequencing was performed on PBMCs. The receptor source for this set is a woman aged 25 to 39 in good health and CMV-seronegative.

The chain uses TRBV30 and TRBJ2-3; D not resolved. The germline CDR1 and CDR2 sequences are GTSNPN and SVGIG (reference sequence). This CDR3 region has 10 residues. In DNA form, the CDR3 reads TGTGCGTATAGCACAGATACGCAGTATTTT. Its protein is CAYSTDTQYF.

For the CDR3, the DNA is TGTGCCAGCAGTTTAGAGCGAAATACGCAGTATTTT. It translates to CASSLERNTQYF. The chain has TRBV28 and TRBJ2-3, with no clear D. The CDR3 extends over 12 amino acids. CDR1 MDHEN and CDR2 SYDVKM come from the germline V gene. Trimming shortened V by 2 bases and J by 7 bases, and 7 bases separated the two germline ends.

This clone was recorded only once. The CDR3 loop is CASSQAGDRTRQETQYF. The CDR3 region has the DNA TGTGCCAGCAGCCAAGCTGGTGACAGAACACGCCAAGAGACCCAGTACTTC. The chain is built from TRBV5-4 and TRBJ2-5; D may be TRBD1 (5 bases). The germline CDR1 and CDR2 sequences are SGHNT and YYREEE (reference sequence). This CDR3 has 17 amino acids. With 4 bases removed from V and 1 base from J, the gap between germline ends came to 20 bases.

The chain uses TRBV7-2 and TRBJ2-1, with D unresolved. Trimming shortened V by 4 bases and J by 9 bases, and 16 bases separated the two germline ends. Germline CDR1 and CDR2: SGHTA and FQGNSA. This CDR3 has 14 amino acids. The CDR3 nucleotides read TGTGCCAGCAGCTCCCACCCCCGAGAGAGTGAGCAGTTCTTC. Its translation: CASSSHPRESEQFF. Filled out from reference TRBV7-2 and TRBJ2-1, the complete variable domain reads GAGVSQSPSNKVTEKGKDVELRCDPISGHTALYWYRQSLGQGLEFLIYFQGNSAPDKSGLPSDRFSAERTGGSVSTLTIQRTQQEDSAVYLCASSSHPRESEQFFGPGTRLTVL.

This rearrangement joins TRBV7-9 to TRBJ2-3; TRBD2 aligns across 9 bases. V was pared by 4 bases and J by 2 bases, with 7 bases of the junction left unmatched. The CDR3 length is 16 residues. The germline CDR1 and CDR2 sequences are SEHNR and FQNEAQ (reference sequence). The CDR3 sequence is CASSSRLAEVTDTQYF. The DNA for the CDR3 is TGTGCCAGCAGCTCCCGACTAGCGGAAGTCACAGATACGCAGTATTTT.

The chain employs TRBV28 and TRBJ1-4, with D possibly being TRBD1 (5 bases). This CDR3 spans 14 amino acids. V was cut by 2 bases and J by 5 bases, with 9 bases left in between. Germline CDR1 and CDR2: MDHEN and SYDVKM. CDR3 sequence reads: CASSLQGNNEKLFF. The CDR3 DNA sequence: TGTGCCAGCAGTTTACAGGGCAACAATGAAAAACTGTTTTTT. The full variable domain, rest sourced from reference TRBV28 and TRBJ1-4, is DVKVTQSSRYLVKRTGEKVFLECVQDMDHENMFWYRQDPGLGLRLIYFSYDVKMKEKGDIPEGYSVSREKKERFSLILESASTNQTSMYLCASSLQGNNEKLFFGSGTQLSVL.

The CDR3 spells CAIQASGTYEQYF. DNA for the CDR3: TGTGCCATACAAGCTAGCGGCACCTACGAGCAGTACTTC. V usage is TRBV6-1 and J usage is TRBJ2-7; 7 bases line up with TRBD2. The length of the CDR3 is 13 residues. V lost 10 bases, J lost 2 bases, and 8 bases stayed unmatched. Germline V lookup: CDR1 MNHNS, CDR2 SASEGT.

Worth noting for this clone: A junction end diverges from the germline sequence, so it may reflect a read error. This chain connects TRBV7-3 to TRBJ2-6; TRBD1 matches 8 bases. Per the germline V gene, CDR1 is SGHTA and CDR2 is FQGTGA. The CDR3 loop spans 19 amino acids. Here the CDR3 reads CASSPKGDRLTSGASVLTF. The CDR3 DNA is TGTGCCAGCAGCCCAAAGGGGGACAGGCTAACCTCTGGGGCCAGCGTCCTGACTTTC.

This clone was detected only once. V usage is TRBV11-2 and J usage is TRBJ1-2; D possibly corresponds to TRBD1 (5 bases). This CDR3 has 14 residues. Between the trimmed V and J ends, which lost 4 bases and 6 bases, there was a span of 15 bases. Germline CDR1 and CDR2: SGHAT and FQNNGV. CDR3 region: CASSSTRGMDGYTF. CDR3 in DNA: TGTGCCAGCAGCTCCACTCGGGGGATGGATGGCTACACCTTC.

This clone showed up just a few times. This rearrangement joins TRBV19 to TRBJ1-1; D is possibly TRBD1 (5 bases). V lost 10 bases, J lost 2 bases, and 17 bases lay in between. The CDR3 length is 14 residues. The germline V gene has CDR1 LNHDA and CDR2 SQIVND (reference sequence). CDR3 sequence: CATAPGYVNTEAFF. The DNA for the CDR3 is TGTGCCACCGCGCCAGGGTACGTCAACACTGAAGCTTTCTTT.

The gene calls are TRBV5-1 and TRBJ2-7, with 10 bases aligning to TRBD2. CDR1 is SGHRS and CDR2 is YFSETQ in the germline V gene. CDR3 length equals 15 residues. V shed 1 base, J shed 5 bases, and the junction held 6 bases outside the gene matches. CDR3 bases: TGCGCCAGCAGCTTGTGGCTAGCGGGAGCAGACGAGCAGTACTTC. This codes for CASSLWLAGADEQYF. Combining the CDR3 with reference TRBV5-1 and TRBJ2-7 gives the whole variable domain KAGVTQTPRYLIKTRGQQVTLSCSPISGHRSVSWYQQTPGQGLQFLFEYFSETQRNKGNFPGRFSGRQFSNSRSEMNVSTLELGDSALYLCASSLWLAGADEQYFGPGTRLTVT.

This sequence joins TRBV18 and TRBJ1-5; a weak D match, TRBD1 (5 bases). V gave up 3 bases and J gave up 4 bases, with 19 bases separating them. CDR1 KGHSH and CDR2 LQKENI come from the germline V gene. The CDR3 runs to 17 residues. CDR3 region: CASSPISGGTLNQPQHF. CDR3 sequence (DNA): TGTGCCAGCTCACCGATTTCTGGGGGGACCTTGAATCAGCCCCAGCATTTT.

This clone was counted once. This chain uses TRBV5-1 with TRBJ2-3; 7 positions agree with TRBD2. Germline CDR1 reads SGHRS; CDR2 reads YFSETQ. The V and J ends lost 0 bases and 6 bases, in that order; junction bases with no gene match: 13. CDR3 length: 17 amino acids. Here the CDR3 DNA reads TGCGCCAGCAGCTTGGTGGCGGGAGAAAACCTTTTGGATACGCAGTATTTT. Its protein is CASSLVAGENLLDTQYF.

The chain has TRBV27 and TRBJ2-7; 13 bases agree with TRBD2. This CDR3 region has 15 residues. The ends lost 2 bases at V and 7 bases at J; junction bases unmatched: 5. Germline V gene data show CDR1 as MNHEY and CDR2 as SMNVEV (reference sequence). In nucleotides, the CDR3 is TGTGCCAGCAGTTTAGGGACTAGCGGGATGGGGGAGCAGTACTTC. It encodes CASSLGTSGMGEQYF.

This rearrangement joins TRBV6-5 to TRBJ1-5; 7 bases line up with TRBD1. The CDR3 covers 16 residues. The J segment lost 6 bases and the V segment lost 4 bases, leaving 12 bases of the junction unmatched. The V gene's germline CDR1 is MNHEY and CDR2 SVGAGI. This CDR3 reads CASSSGQPRGGQPQHF. CDR3 in DNA: TGTGCCAGCAGTTCGGGACAGCCCCGGGGCGGTCAGCCCCAGCATTTT.

V usage is TRBV5-4 and J usage is TRBJ2-1, with 11 bases identical to TRBD2. CDR3 length: 16 residues. Germline V gene lookup returns CDR1 SGHNT and CDR2 YYREEE (reference sequence). The V and J ends lost 4 bases and 7 bases, in that order; junction bases with no gene match: 10. In DNA form, the CDR3 reads TGTGCCAGCAGCATGGGCCTAGCGGGAGGAGGAAATGAGCAGTTCTTC. Amino acid sequence: CASSMGLAGGGNEQFF.

V usage is TRBV6-6 and J usage is TRBJ2-1, with 7 bases aligning to TRBD2. This CDR3 is built from 13 residues. Germline V gives CDR1 MNHNY, CDR2 SVGAGI (reference sequence). Trimming cost V 10 bases and J 0 bases; bases outside gene matches: 3. The CDR3 nucleotides are TGTGCCACCTGGACTAGCTCCTACAATGAGCAGTTCTTC. Its translation is CATWTSSYNEQFF.

The chain uses TRBV2 and TRBJ1-1, with D perhaps TRBD1 (6 bases). Germline values: CDR1 SNHLY, CDR2 FYNNEI. This CDR3 has 13 residues. Trimming took off 8 bases at V and 9 bases at J, with 19 bases between the two ends. The CDR3: CASVDSLVAKAFF. DNA for the CDR3: TGTGCCAGCGTGGACAGTCTCGTCGCCAAAGCTTTCTTT.

This clone was counted between two and nine times. The CDR3 is CASRERAGDNEQYF. CDR3 DNA sequence: TGTGCCAGCAGAGAAAGAGCGGGAGATAACGAGCAGTACTTC. The V and J genes are TRBV2 and TRBJ2-5, with 8 bases fitting TRBD2. The end of the DNA fits TRBJ2-7 better, so the J call may be wrong. The CDR3 contains 14 residues. Germline-derived CDR1 and CDR2 are SNHLY and FYNNEI.

Only one count was recorded for this clone. The chain links TRBV5-1 to TRBJ2-3, with 10 bases fitting TRBD2. The CDR3 length is 15 residues. V trimming: 3 bases; J trimming: 0 bases; junction bases outside the gene matches: 1. Per germline, CDR1 SGHRS and CDR2 YFSETQ. The CDR3 region has the DNA TGCGCCAGCAGCTCGGGACTAGCGAGCACAGATACGCAGTATTTT. Translating gives CASSSGLASTDTQYF.

The chain has TRBV25-1 and TRBJ2-2, with 7 nucleotides matching TRBD1. The ends lost 3 bases at V and 2 bases at J; junction bases unmatched: 3. The CDR3 length is 15 residues. Per the germline V gene, CDR1 is MGHDK and CDR2 is SYGVNS. DNA of the CDR3: TGTGCCAGCAGTGACACAGGGGTTAACACCGGGGAGCTGTTTTTT. This sequence encodes CASSDTGVNTGELFF.

The chain couples TRBV28 to TRBJ1-5, with TRBD1 as a possible D gene (5 bases). The length of the CDR3 is 19 residues. Germline CDR1 reads MDHEN; CDR2 reads SYDVKM. V lost 2 bases and J lost 2, with 22 bases in between. Written as DNA, the CDR3 is TGTGCCAGCAGTTTACCCCTTGGCAGGGTCGGAGTAGGCAATCAGCCCCAGCATTTT. Protein: CASSLPLGRVGVGNQPQHF. Together with reference TRBV28 and TRBJ1-5, the CDR3 gives the full variable domain: DVKVTQSSRYLVKRTGEKVFLECVQDMDHENMFWYRQDPGLGLRLIYFSYDVKMKEKGDIPEGYSVSREKKERFSLILESASTNQTSMYLCASSLPLGRVGVGNQPQHFGDGTRLSIL.

Details on this clone: This CDR3 is also generated by other DNA sequences in the sample. The rearrangement links TRBV7-3 to TRBJ2-5, with 7 nucleotides matching TRBD1. The CDR3 is 13 residues long. Germline assignment: CDR1 SGHTA and CDR2 FQGTGA. The V segment lost 3 bases and the J segment 4 bases; nucleotides outside the gene matches: 2. The CDR3 nucleotides are TGTGCCAGCAGCTTGAACAGGGGAGAGACCCAGTACTTC. Residues: CASSLNRGETQYF.

The chain recombines TRBV28 with TRBJ1-1, with D possibly TRBD1 on 6 matching bases. V was cut by 5 bases and J by 5 bases, with 12 bases left in between. Germline values: CDR1 MDHEN, CDR2 SYDVKM. The CDR3 has 13 residues. The CDR3 bases are TGTGCCAGCAGTATCACAGGGAGTACTGAAGCTTTCTTT. Translated: CASSITGSTEAFF.